The next 29 T cell receptor beta chains were all read from a single sample in a study of cytomegalovirus exposure and HLA in healthy donors (TCRdb year 2017). Library construction relied on the immunoSEQ multiplex PCR assay. For the multiplex PCR, a mixture combining 60 forward primers for TCR Vbeta segments and 13 reverse primers for TCR Jbeta segments was used. TCRdb provides this immuneACCESS table in a form limited to in-frame rearrangements. Some clones are lacking; in checked studies, under half of them reflect an unresolved V gene, and why the rest are absent is not known. Here the sample has around 200,000 clones; roughly 76% occur a single time. The ten largest account for roughly 6.7% of the sample. Sequencing was carried out using PBMCs. The receptors come from a man between 35 and 55 years old in good health and CMV-seropositive.

Regarding this clone: The sample holds other DNA sequences that translate to the same CDR3. V and J are TRBV7-2 and TRBJ1-5; a weak D match, TRBD1 (5 bases). Germline CDR1 SGHTA, CDR2 FQGNSA. Trimming removed 9 bases from V and 1 base from J, with 13 bases in between. The length of the CDR3 is 14 residues. The CDR3 DNA reads TGTGCCAGTTCCCCGGGGGGAAGCAATCAGCCCCAGCATTTT. Encoded protein: CASSPGGSNQPQHF.

This chain connects TRBV7-3 to TRBJ2-1; D is ambiguous. Germline V CDR1 and CDR2: SGHTA, FQGTGA. Trimming cost V 1 base and J 2 bases, with 9 bases left between them. The CDR3 has 15 residues. The CDR3 region has the DNA TGTGCCAGCAGCTTAAACGGCAGGACCTACAATGAGCAGTTCTTC. This translates into CASSLNGRTYNEQFF. Based on the CDR3 plus reference TRBV7-3 and TRBJ2-1, the full variable domain is GAGVSQTPSNKVTEKGKYVELRCDPISGHTALYWYRQSLGQGPEFLIYFQGTGAADDSGLPNDRFFAVRPEGSVSTLKIQRTERGDSAVYLCASSLNGRTYNEQFFGPGTRLTVL.

This clone was detected a few times. The chain joins TRBV18 to TRBJ1-3, with D possibly being TRBD1 (5 bases). This CDR3 has 16 residues. Trimming shortened V by 3 bases and J by 9 bases, and 21 bases separated the two germline ends. The germline CDR1 and CDR2 sequences are KGHSH and LQKENI. The CDR3 region has the DNA TGTGCCAGCTCACCGGATCTACCCCGCCTCGGGGGCACCATATATTTT. Translation: CASSPDLPRLGGTIYF.

V is TRBV29-1 and J is TRBJ2-5; a possible D gene is TRBD1 (5 bases). CDR3 size: 12 residues. Trimming stripped 4 bases from V and 5 bases from J, with 11 bases between. From germline, CDR1 is SQVTM and CDR2 ANQGSEA. As DNA, the CDR3 is TGCAGCGTTGCATGGGGCGGTGAGACCCAGTACTTC. Translated: CSVAWGGETQYF.

The chain uses TRBV14 and TRBJ2-5; 9 bases fit TRBD1. The germline CDR1 and CDR2 sequences are SGHDN and FVKESK. V shed 4 bases, J shed 5 bases, and the junction held 5 bases outside the gene matches. This CDR3 is 14 amino acids long. CDR3 DNA: TGTGCCAGCAGCCCGACAGGGGGTATGGAGACCCAGTACTTC. It translates to CASSPTGGMETQYF.

The chain recombines TRBV6-5 with TRBJ1-5, with 7 bases identical to TRBD1. CDR3 length equals 14 residues. Germline V CDR1 and CDR2: MNHEY, SVGAGI. The trim removed 6 bases at V and 6 bases at J, leaving 8 bases unmatched. The CDR3 here is CASRSGGPGQPQHF. DNA of the CDR3: TGTGCCAGCAGATCAGGGGGGCCAGGTCAGCCCCAGCATTTT.

The chain employs TRBV2 and TRBJ1-1; possible D gene TRBD1, 6 bases. CDR1 and CDR2 from the germline V gene are SNHLY and FYNNEI. This CDR3 spans 15 amino acids. V shed 2 bases and J shed 10 bases, with 20 bases lying between them. Here the CDR3 reads CASSEPHRDQFVAFF. The CDR3 DNA is TGTGCCAGCAGTGAACCTCACAGGGACCAGTTTGTAGCTTTCTTT.

The V gene is TRBV9, the J gene TRBJ1-5; D gene ambiguous. Trimming pared 4 bases from V and 5 bases from J, leaving 13 bases between. Germline V gene data show CDR1 as SGDLS and CDR2 as YYNGEE. This CDR3 comprises 14 residues. The CDR3 loop is CASSLTPADQPQHF. The CDR3 DNA sequence: TGTGCCAGCAGCCTTACACCGGCGGATCAGCCCCAGCATTTT.

This chain connects TRBV9 to TRBJ2-5, with 7 bases identical to TRBD1. Trimming cost V 3 bases and J 5 bases; bases outside gene matches: 4. Germline V gene lookup returns CDR1 SGDLS and CDR2 YYNGEE. CDR3 length: 13 amino acids. The CDR3 sequence: CASSGGQFETQYF. The CDR3 DNA reads as TGTGCCAGCAGCGGGGGACAGTTTGAGACCCAGTACTTC.

The chain is built from TRBV5-1 and TRBJ2-2, with no clear D. The CDR3 runs to 14 residues. The ends were cut back, 6 bases at V and 0 bases at J, with 9 bases in the middle. CDR1 SGHRS and CDR2 YFSETQ come from the germline V gene. DNA of the CDR3: TGCGCCAGCAAGACTGACGCGAACACCGGGGAGCTGTTTTTT. Encoded protein: CASKTDANTGELFF. The whole variable domain, filled in from reference TRBV5-1 and TRBJ2-2, reads KAGVTQTPRYLIKTRGQQVTLSCSPISGHRSVSWYQQTPGQGLQFLFEYFSETQRNKGNFPGRFSGRQFSNSRSEMNVSTLELGDSALYLCASKTDANTGELFFGEGSRLTVL.

This chain links TRBV2 with TRBJ2-2, with TRBD2 identical over 7 bases. There are 14 residues in the CDR3. V lost 6 bases to trimming and J lost 0 bases; unmatched junction nucleotides: 1. The V gene's germline CDR1 is SNHLY and CDR2 FYNNEI. CDR3 sequence: CASRAGANTGELFF. The CDR3 bases are TGTGCCAGCAGGGCGGGGGCGAACACCGGGGAGCTGTTTTTT.

This rearrangement joins TRBV7-9 to TRBJ1-1, with a weak D call TRBD1 (6 bases). The V end lost 4 bases, the J end lost 8 bases, and 11 bases lay between the germline ends. The length of the CDR3 is 12 residues. CDR1 is SEHNR, CDR2 FQNEAQ, per germline (reference sequence). CDR3 in amino acids: CASSSGVLEAFF. The CDR3 DNA is TGTGCCAGCAGCTCAGGGGTCCTCGAAGCTTTCTTT. Combining the CDR3 with reference TRBV7-9 and TRBJ1-1 gives the whole variable domain DTGVSQNPRHKITKRGQNVTFRCDPISEHNRLYWYRQTLGQGPEFLTYFQNEAQLEKSRLLSDRFSAERPKGSFSTLEIQRTEQGDSAMYLCASSSGVLEAFFGQGTRLTVV.

The chain links TRBV4-3 to TRBJ1-2; D unresolved. Trimming left V 0 bases short and J 7 bases short, with 9 bases between. Germline CDR1 LGHNA, CDR2 YSLEER. This CDR3 contains 13 residues. DNA for the CDR3: TGCGCCAGCAGCCAAGATCTTGAGAGTGGCTACACCTTC. Its protein product is CASSQDLESGYTF.

V usage is TRBV19 and J usage is TRBJ1-4, with 7 nucleotides matching TRBD1. The V gene end was trimmed by 6 bases and the J gene end by 7 bases; junction bases not matched to a gene: 8. In germline, CDR1 is LNHDA, CDR2 SQIVND (reference sequence). The CDR3 runs to 14 residues. CDR3 DNA sequence: TGTGCCAGTAGCCAACAGGGGATCCGTGAAAAACTGTTTTTT. It translates to CASSQQGIREKLFF. Looking up the rest from reference TRBV19 and TRBJ1-4 gives the full variable domain: DGGITQSPKYLFRKEGQNVTLSCEQNLNHDAMYWYRQDPGQGLRLIYYSQIVNDFQKGDIAEGYSVSREKKESFPLTVTSAQKNPTAFYLCASSQQGIREKLFFGSGTQLSVL.

The chain has TRBV19 and TRBJ1-1; D is unresolved. This CDR3 has 16 amino acids. The V and J ends lost 1 base and 3 bases respectively, with 15 bases between them. CDR1 is LNHDA, CDR2 SQIVND, per germline (reference sequence). The CDR3, as DNA: TGTGCCAGTAGTATAGTCGGCAGGTGGCCCCACACTGAAGCTTTCTTT. Its protein product is CASSIVGRWPHTEAFF.

The chain has TRBV2 and TRBJ1-2, with D possibly being TRBD1 (6 bases). Germline V gives CDR1 SNHLY, CDR2 FYNNEI. V was cut by 7 bases and J by 4 bases, with 10 bases left in between. The CDR3 consists of 12 residues. Here the CDR3 DNA reads TGTGCCAGCAAGACGGACAGCTATGGCTACACCTTC. Its protein product is CASKTDSYGYTF.

The chain is built from TRBV5-6 and TRBJ1-5, with a tentative D call TRBD1 (6 bases). Germline CDR1 SGHDT, CDR2 YYEEEE. V was cut by 4 bases and J by 2 bases, with 10 bases left in between. This CDR3 has 14 residues. The CDR3 region has the DNA TGTGCCAGCAGCGAGGGGGGGGGCAATCAGCCCCAGCATTTT. This translates into CASSEGGGNQPQHF.

This sequence joins TRBV9 and TRBJ1-5; D gene unclear. Trimming took 5 bases from V and 3 from J, leaving 21 bases between them. The CDR3 extends over 17 amino acids. CDR1 and CDR2 from the germline V gene are SGDLS and YYNGEE. CDR3 sequence reads: CASSPGGRLDDNQPQHF. Written as DNA, the CDR3 is TGTGCCAGCAGTCCCGGCGGGCGGCTGGATGACAATCAGCCCCAGCATTTT.

This chain uses TRBV30 with TRBJ2-1, with 8 bases identical to TRBD2. The CDR3 spans 15 residues. With 3 bases clipped from V and 2 bases from J, the junction kept 6 bases outside the gene matches. CDR1 GTSNPN and CDR2 SVGIG come from the germline V gene (reference sequence). CDR3 protein: CAWSELGLAYNEQFF. The CDR3 nucleotides read TGTGCCTGGAGCGAGTTGGGACTAGCCTACAATGAGCAGTTCTTC. Based on the CDR3 plus reference TRBV30 and TRBJ2-1, the full variable domain is SQTIHQWPATLVQPVGSPLSLECTVEGTSNPNLYWYRQAAGRGLQLLFYSVGIGQISSEVPQNLSASRPQDRQFILSSKKLLLSDSGFYLCAWSELGLAYNEQFFGPGTRLTVL.

The genes are TRBV11-2 and TRBJ1-2, with 10 nucleotides matching TRBD1. Germline V gene lookup returns CDR1 SGHAT and CDR2 FQNNGV. Trimming cost V 4 bases and J 8 bases; bases outside gene matches: 10. The CDR3 consists of 15 residues. The DNA for the CDR3 is TGTGCCAGCAGCTCTAGTACCGGGACAGGGGAAGGCTACACCTTC. The encoded protein is CASSSSTGTGEGYTF.

The V call is TRBV30, the J call TRBJ2-1; TRBD1 is a possible D gene (5 bases). The V gene lost 2 bases and the J gene lost 5 bases, with 10 bases spanning the gap. CDR1 GTSNPN and CDR2 SVGIG come from the germline V gene (reference sequence). CDR3 length: 13 residues. The CDR3 DNA sequence: TGTGCCTGGAGTACAGGTACTAACAATGAGCAGTTCTTC. The encoded protein is CAWSTGTNNEQFF.

The chain recombines TRBV7-9 with TRBJ2-2; 7 nucleotides align to TRBD1. V shed 9 bases and J 0 bases; nucleotides not matched to a gene: 7. The CDR3 is 15 amino acids. Germline-derived CDR1 and CDR2 are SEHNR and FQNEAQ (reference sequence). CDR3 sequence reads: CARGWGQTNTGELFF. The CDR3 region has the DNA TGTGCCAGGGGATGGGGACAGACGAACACCGGGGAGCTGTTTTTT.

The chain carries TRBV5-6 and TRBJ2-7; perhaps TRBD1 as D (7 bases). The V gene lost 4 bases and the J gene lost 2 bases, with 10 bases spanning the gap. This CDR3 is 13 amino acids long. Germline V gives CDR1 SGHDT, CDR2 YYEEEE. The CDR3: CASSLRGAYEQYF. DNA of the CDR3: TGTGCCAGCAGCCTCAGGGGGGCCTACGAGCAGTACTTC.

The chain employs TRBV7-9 and TRBJ2-3, with 11 nucleotides matching TRBD2. V gave up 5 bases and J gave up 10 bases; unmatched junction bases: 2. CDR1 SEHNR and CDR2 FQNEAQ come from the germline V gene (reference sequence). The CDR3 covers 12 residues. The CDR3 loop is CASSTGLAAQYF. The CDR3 DNA reads as TGTGCCAGCAGCACGGGACTAGCGGCGCAGTATTTT.

The chain combines TRBV7-2 with TRBJ1-2, with D tentatively TRBD1 (5 bases). Germline values: CDR1 SGHTA, CDR2 FQGNSA. Trimming left V 6 bases short and J 4 bases short, with 12 bases between. The CDR3 runs 13 residues. The CDR3 DNA reads TGTGCCAGCAGGGAAGGGGCAGTCTATGGCTACACCTTC. Translated: CASREGAVYGYTF. Full variable domain (missing parts from reference TRBV7-2 and TRBJ1-2): GAGVSQSPSNKVTEKGKDVELRCDPISGHTALYWYRQSLGQGLEFLIYFQGNSAPDKSGLPSDRFSAERTGGSVSTLTIQRTQQEDSAVYLCASREGAVYGYTFGSGTRLTVV.

This clone has only one observation. The genes are TRBV7-8 and TRBJ1-4; unclear D gene. CDR1 and CDR2 (germline): SGHVS, FQNEAQ. Trimming removed 2 bases at V and 8 bases at J, with 21 bases between. This CDR3 spans 17 amino acids. CDR3 bases: TGTGCCAGCAGCTTACTGCCCCTCTGGAGGCAAACCGAAAAACTGTTTTTT. Encoded protein: CASSLLPLWRQTEKLFF.

The rearrangement joins TRBV28 to TRBJ1-1; D is uncertain. Trimming pared 2 bases from V and 1 base from J, leaving 5 bases between. Germline values: CDR1 MDHEN, CDR2 SYDVKM. This CDR3 has 13 residues. DNA of the CDR3: TGTGCCAGCAGTTTAGGAGGGAACACTGAAGCTTTCTTT. Its protein is CASSLGGNTEAFF.

The rearrangement joins TRBV4-3 to TRBJ2-7, with D perhaps matching TRBD1 (6 bases). CDR3 length: 15 amino acids. CDR1 is LGHNA and CDR2 is YSLEER in the germline V gene. V was shortened by 0 bases and J by 6 bases, with 15 bases between the two germline ends. DNA of the CDR3: TGCGCCAGCAGCCAAGATCAGGGGCCGACTCGCGAGCAGTACTTC. Protein sequence: CASSQDQGPTREQYF.

This clone was seen once. The chain has TRBV27 and TRBJ2-7; no definite D call. CDR1 MNHEY and CDR2 SMNVEV come from the germline V gene (reference sequence). This CDR3 has 15 residues. V gave up 3 bases and J gave up 2 bases, with 14 bases separating them. As DNA, the CDR3 is TGTGCCAGCAGTTTCTTGGAGCGACCCCCCTACGAGCAGTACTTC. This sequence encodes CASSFLERPPYEQYF.